This T cell receptor (beta chain) was sequenced for a study of cytomegalovirus exposure and HLA in healthy donors. The V gene's germline CDR1 is LNHDA and CDR2 SQIVND (reference sequence). CDR3 length equals 13 residues. V lost 4 bases to trimming and J lost 8 bases; unmatched junction nucleotides: 2. 13 Jbeta primers and 60 Vbeta primers were used for the PCR. Sequencing used immunoSEQ multiplex PCR; TCRdb keeps in-frame clones, though not all of them. The sample lists about 150,000 clones, approximately 80% occurring once. Specimen: PBMCs. This chain connects TRBV19 to TRBJ2-1, with 10 nucleotides matching TRBD2. This sequence originates from a woman in her thirties or forties in good health and CMV-seronegative. CDR3: CASSRSGRDEQFF. The DNA for the CDR3 is TGTGCCAGTAGTAGGAGCGGGAGGGATGAGCAGTTCTTC.